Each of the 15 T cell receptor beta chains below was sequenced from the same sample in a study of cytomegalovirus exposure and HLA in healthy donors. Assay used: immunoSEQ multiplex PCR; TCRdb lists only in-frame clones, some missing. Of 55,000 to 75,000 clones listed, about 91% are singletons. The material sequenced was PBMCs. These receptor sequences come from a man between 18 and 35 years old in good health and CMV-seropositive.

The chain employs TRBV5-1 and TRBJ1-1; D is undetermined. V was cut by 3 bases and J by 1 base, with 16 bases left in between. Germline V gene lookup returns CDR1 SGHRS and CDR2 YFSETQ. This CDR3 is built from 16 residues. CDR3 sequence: CASSSSTGRGNTEAFF. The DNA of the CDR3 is TGCGCCAGCAGCTCTTCGACGGGTCGTGGGAACACTGAAGCTTTCTTT.

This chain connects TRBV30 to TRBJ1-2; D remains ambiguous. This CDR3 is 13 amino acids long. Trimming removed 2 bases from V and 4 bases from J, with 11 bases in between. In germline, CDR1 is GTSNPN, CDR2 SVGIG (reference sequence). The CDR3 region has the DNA TGTGCCTGGAGTCCCGAGGGAGCCTATGGCTACACCTTC. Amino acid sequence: CAWSPEGAYGYTF.

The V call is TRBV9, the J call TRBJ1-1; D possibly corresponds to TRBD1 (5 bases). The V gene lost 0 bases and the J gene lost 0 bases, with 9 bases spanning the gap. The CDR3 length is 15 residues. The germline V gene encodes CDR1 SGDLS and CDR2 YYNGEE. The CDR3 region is CASSVGGVMNTEAFF. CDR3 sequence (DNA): TGTGCCAGCAGCGTAGGGGGGGTCATGAACACTGAAGCTTTCTTT.

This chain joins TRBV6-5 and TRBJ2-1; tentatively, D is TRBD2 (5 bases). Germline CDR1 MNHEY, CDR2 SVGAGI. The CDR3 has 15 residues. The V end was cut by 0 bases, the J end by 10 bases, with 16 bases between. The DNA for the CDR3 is TGTGCCAGCAGTTACTCGATATATGAGGGTTTCGAGCAGTTCTTC. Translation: CASSYSIYEGFEQFF.

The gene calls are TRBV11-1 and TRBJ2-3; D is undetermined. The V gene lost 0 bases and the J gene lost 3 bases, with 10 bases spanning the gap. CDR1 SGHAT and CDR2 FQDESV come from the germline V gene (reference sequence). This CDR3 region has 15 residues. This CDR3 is CASSLAGSPTDTQYF. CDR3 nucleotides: TGTGCCAGCAGCTTAGCCGGGTCCCCGACAGATACGCAGTATTTT.

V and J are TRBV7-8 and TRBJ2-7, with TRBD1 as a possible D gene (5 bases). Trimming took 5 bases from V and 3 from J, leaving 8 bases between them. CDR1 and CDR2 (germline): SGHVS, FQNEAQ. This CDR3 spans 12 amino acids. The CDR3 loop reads CASSKTGYEQYF. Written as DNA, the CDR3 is TGTGCCAGCAGCAAAACAGGCTACGAGCAGTACTTC.

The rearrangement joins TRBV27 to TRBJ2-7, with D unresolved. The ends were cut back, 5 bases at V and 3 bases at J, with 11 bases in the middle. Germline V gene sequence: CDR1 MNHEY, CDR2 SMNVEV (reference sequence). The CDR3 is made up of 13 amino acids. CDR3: CASSIRRYYEQYF. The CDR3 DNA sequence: TGTGCCAGCAGTATCAGGCGATACTACGAGCAGTACTTC.

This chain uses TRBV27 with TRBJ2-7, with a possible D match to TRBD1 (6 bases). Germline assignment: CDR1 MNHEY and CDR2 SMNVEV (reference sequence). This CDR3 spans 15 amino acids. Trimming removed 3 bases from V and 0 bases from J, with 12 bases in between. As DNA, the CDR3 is TGTGCCAGCAGTTTGGGAGAGGGGGTCTCCTACGAGCAGTACTTC. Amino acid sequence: CASSLGEGVSYEQYF.

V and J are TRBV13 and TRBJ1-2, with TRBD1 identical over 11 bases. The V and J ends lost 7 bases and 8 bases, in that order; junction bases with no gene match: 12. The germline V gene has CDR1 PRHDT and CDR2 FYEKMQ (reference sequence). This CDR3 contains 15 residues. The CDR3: CASTEDRGRTSGYTF. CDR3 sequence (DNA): TGTGCCAGCACCGAGGACAGGGGGCGAACCTCGGGCTACACCTTC.

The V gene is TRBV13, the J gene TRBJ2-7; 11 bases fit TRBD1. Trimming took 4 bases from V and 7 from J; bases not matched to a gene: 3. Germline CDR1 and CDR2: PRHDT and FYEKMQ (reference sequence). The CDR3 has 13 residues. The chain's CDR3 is CASSSDRGREQYF. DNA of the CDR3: TGTGCCAGCAGCTCGGACAGGGGGCGGGAGCAGTACTTC.

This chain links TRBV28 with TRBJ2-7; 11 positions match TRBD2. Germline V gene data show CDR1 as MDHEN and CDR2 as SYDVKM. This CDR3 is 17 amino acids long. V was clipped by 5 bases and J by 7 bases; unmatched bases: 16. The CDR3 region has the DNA TGTGCCAGCAGTCCCTCCCCACCGACTAGCGGGATAAGGGAGCAGTACTTC. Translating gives CASSPSPPTSGIREQYF.

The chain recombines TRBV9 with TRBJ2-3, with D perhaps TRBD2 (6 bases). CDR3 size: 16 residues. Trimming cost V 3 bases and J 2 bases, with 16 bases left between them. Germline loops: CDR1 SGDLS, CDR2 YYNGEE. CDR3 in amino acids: CASSARREWNTDTQYF. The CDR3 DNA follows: TGTGCCAGCAGCGCCCGTCGGGAGTGGAACACAGATACGCAGTATTTT.

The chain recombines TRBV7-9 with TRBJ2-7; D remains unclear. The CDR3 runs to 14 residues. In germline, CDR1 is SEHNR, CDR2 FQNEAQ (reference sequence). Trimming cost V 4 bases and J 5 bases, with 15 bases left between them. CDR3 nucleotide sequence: TGTGCCAGCAGCTGGGCTATATTCGTCCACGAGCAGTACTTC. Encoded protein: CASSWAIFVHEQYF.

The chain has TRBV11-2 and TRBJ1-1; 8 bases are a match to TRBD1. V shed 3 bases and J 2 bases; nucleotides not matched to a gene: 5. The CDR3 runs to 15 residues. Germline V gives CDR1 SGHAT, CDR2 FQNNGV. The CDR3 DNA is TGTGCCAGCAGCTTCCGAGGACAGGGAAACACTGAAGCTTTCTTT. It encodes CASSFRGQGNTEAFF.

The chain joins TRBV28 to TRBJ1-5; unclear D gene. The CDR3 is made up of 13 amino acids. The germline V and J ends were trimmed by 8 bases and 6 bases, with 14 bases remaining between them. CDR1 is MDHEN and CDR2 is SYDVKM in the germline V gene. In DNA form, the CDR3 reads TGTGCCAGCCATGAGGTATCTCGTCAGCCCCAGCATTTT. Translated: CASHEVSRQPQHF. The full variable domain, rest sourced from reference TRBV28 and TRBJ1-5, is DVKVTQSSRYLVKRTGEKVFLECVQDMDHENMFWYRQDPGLGLRLIYFSYDVKMKEKGDIPEGYSVSREKKERFSLILESASTNQTSMYLCASHEVSRQPQHFGDGTRLSIL.